This is a list of T cell receptor beta chains from one sample in a study of graft-versus-host responses after intestinal transplantation. The data were produced by immunoSEQ multiplex PCR, yet TCRdb's version contains in-frame clones alone and is incomplete. The table lists about 54,000 clones, about 89% of them singletons, with approximately 5.1% in the top ten. The material sequenced was PBMCs, taken roughly 660 days after intestinal transplant. These receptors all come from a human patient who received an intestinal transplant, so some T cells may come from the graft donor. CDR3s include the opening cysteine and the closing phenylalanine or tryptophan. Fields, in order: CDR3 length, J gene, V gene, CDR3 protein.

length: 14; J: TRBJ2-1; V: TRBV6-4; CDR3: CASSEAGFNNEQFF
length: 14; J: TRBJ1-4; V: TRBV6-5; CDR3: CASSRGPTGEKLFF
length: 16; J: TRBJ1-4; V: TRBV19; CDR3: CASSLSSVATNEKLFF
length: 16; J: TRBJ2-1; V: TRBV18; CDR3: CASSPRNEPHRNEQFF
length: 15; J: TRBJ2-7; V: TRBV5-5; CDR3: CASSFNPSGPYEQYF
length: 14; J: TRBJ2-1; V: TRBV5-1; CDR3: CASSLGDRDNEQFF
length: 11; J: TRBJ1-5; V: TRBV5-1; CDR3: CASSPNQPQHF
length: 14; J: TRBJ2-5; V: TRBV27; CDR3: CASSIQGAQETQYF
length: 15; J: TRBJ1-2; V: TRBV9; CDR3: CASSSSAGHSYGYTF
length: 12; J: TRBJ1-1; V: TRBV6-5; CDR3: CASGTVNTEAFF
length: 14; J: TRBJ1-2; V: TRBV18; CDR3: CASSPSQSLYGYTF
length: 13; J: TRBJ2-1; V: TRBV11-2; CDR3: CASSTGRLNEQFF
length: 13; J: TRBJ2-7; V: TRBV5-1; CDR3: CASSLELGRQQYF
length: 14; J: TRBJ2-7; V: TRBV4-1; CDR3: CASSHPGTTYEQYF
length: 16; J: TRBJ2-6; V: TRBV7-1; CDR3: CASSQEEGDGANVLTF
length: 15; J: TRBJ1-4; V: TRBV7-9; CDR3: CASSPQGAFGEKLFF
length: 16; J: TRBJ2-2; V: TRBV5-8; CDR3: CASSLEGGPGTGELFF
length: 19; J: TRBJ2-6; V: TRBV4-2; CDR3: CASSQDVLAGASGANVLTF
length: 13; J: TRBJ1-2; V: TRBV27; CDR3: CASSSHGNNGYTF
length: 18; J: TRBJ2-3; V: TRBV5-4; CDR3: CASSLAGLGGGLTDTQYF
length: 14; J: TRBJ1-5; V: TRBV4-1; CDR3: CASSQGQGTQPQHF
length: 14; J: TRBJ2-7; V: TRBV11-2; CDR3: CASSRLADSYEQYF
length: 15; J: TRBJ1-4; V: TRBV6-5; CDR3: CASRVQDTTNEKLFF
length: 15; J: TRBJ1-1; V: TRBV6-1; CDR3: CASSDRQGLYTEAFF
length: 13; J: TRBJ1-5; V: TRBV19; CDR3: CASRVVTGDFQHF
length: 15; J: TRBJ1-1; V: TRBV19; CDR3: CASSGGGTGWTEAFF
length: 15; J: TRBJ1-3; V: TRBV5-4; CDR3: CASSPTGSSGNTIYF
length: 15; J: TRBJ2-1; V: TRBV7-9; CDR3: CASSREGGSYNEQFF
length: 15; J: TRBJ2-5; V: TRBV7-6; CDR3: CASSPGGAGQETQYF
length: 15; J: TRBJ1-6; V: TRBV2; CDR3: CASSESWGVRSPLHF
length: 15; J: TRBJ1-6; V: TRBV5-1; CDR3: CASSLGQGDNSPLHF
length: 16; J: TRBJ1-1; V: TRBV10-3; CDR3: CATRTGSTRMNTEAFF
length: 14; J: TRBJ1-5; V: TRBV4-1; CDR3: CASSPTGGNQPQHF
length: 15; J: -; V: TRBV6-1; CDR3: CASGPTSDSSYEQYF
length: 14; J: TRBJ2-2; V: TRBV9; CDR3: CASSVAQGRGELFF
length: 16; J: TRBJ2-3; V: TRBV7-3; CDR3: CASSSGTSGGADTQYF
length: 14; J: TRBJ2-7; V: TRBV6-5; CDR3: CASRGTGGEYEQYF
length: 16; J: TRBJ2-3; V: TRBV4-1; CDR3: CASSSGGPGVADTQYF
length: 15; J: TRBJ2-1; V: TRBV7-9; CDR3: CASSLVGRSKNEQFF